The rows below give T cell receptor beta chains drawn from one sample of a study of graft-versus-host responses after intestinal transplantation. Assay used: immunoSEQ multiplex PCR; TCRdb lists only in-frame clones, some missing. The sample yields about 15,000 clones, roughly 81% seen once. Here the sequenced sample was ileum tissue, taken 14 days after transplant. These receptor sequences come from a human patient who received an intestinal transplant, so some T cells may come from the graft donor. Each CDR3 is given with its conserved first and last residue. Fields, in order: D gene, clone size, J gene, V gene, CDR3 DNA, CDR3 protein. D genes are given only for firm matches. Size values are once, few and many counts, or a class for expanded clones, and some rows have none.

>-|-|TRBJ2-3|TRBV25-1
TGTGCCAGCAGTGTCGATTTACAGTCCCACACAGATACGCAGTATTTT
CASSVDLQSHTDTQYF
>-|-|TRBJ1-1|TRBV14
TGTGCCAGCAGCCAAGATTTGCGGGGTAACACTGAAGCTTTCTTT
CASSQDLRGNTEAFF
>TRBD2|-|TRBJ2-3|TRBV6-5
TGTGCCAGCAGTTACTCTAAGGCGGGAGGGTTAAATACGCAGTATTTT
CASSYSKAGGLNTQYF
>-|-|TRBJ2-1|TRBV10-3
TGTGCCATCAGTGGCCCGCTAGTAAATGAGCAGTTCTTC
CAISGPLVNEQFF
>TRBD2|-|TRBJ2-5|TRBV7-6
TGTGCCAGCAGCTTAGAGGGGGCTAGCGGGGTTGCGACCCAGTACTTC
CASSLEGASGVATQYF
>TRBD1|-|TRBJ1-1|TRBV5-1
TGCGCCAGCAGCCTAAAGACAGGGCAAGGGAACACTGAAGCTTTCTTT
CASSLKTGQGNTEAFF
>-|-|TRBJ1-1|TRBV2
TGTGCCAGCAGATTAGCGATAACAGGGACCACTGAAGCTTTCTTT
CASRLAITGTTEAFF
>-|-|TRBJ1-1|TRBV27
TGTGCCAGCAGTTTATTGGGAGTGAACACTGAAGCTTTCTTT
CASSLLGVNTEAFF
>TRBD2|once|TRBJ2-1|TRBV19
TGTGCCAGTACCCTGGGACTAGCGGGAGGGAATGAGCAGTTCTTC
CASTLGLAGGNEQFF
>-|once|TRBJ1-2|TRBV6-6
TGTGCCAGCAGTTACGGCGGGGCGGATGGCTACACCTTC
CASSYGGADGYTF
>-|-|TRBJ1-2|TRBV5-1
TGCGCCAGCAGCCCCGGGTCTATCGGCTACACCTTC
CASSPGSIGYTF
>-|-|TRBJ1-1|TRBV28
TGTGCCAGCAGTCCTCACCAGAACACTGAAGCTTTCTTT
CASSPHQNTEAFF
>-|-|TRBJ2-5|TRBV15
TGTGCCACCAGCAGAGATCAGAGCGCTCAAGAGACCCAGTACTTC
CATSRDQSAQETQYF
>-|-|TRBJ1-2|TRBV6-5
TGTGCCAGCAGTTCCCTCGGGGAGGTTCTCTATGGCTACACCTTC
CASSSLGEVLYGYTF
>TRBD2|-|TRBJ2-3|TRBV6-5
TGTGCCAGCAGTTACGGGAGCGGGAGGGCCACAGATACGCAGTATTTT
CASSYGSGRATDTQYF
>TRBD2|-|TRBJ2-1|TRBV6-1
TGTGCCAGCGGAGCGGGAGCCTACAATGAGCAGTTCTTC
CASGAGAYNEQFF
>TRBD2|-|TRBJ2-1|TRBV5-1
TGCGCCAGCAGCTTTAGCGGGGGGGCCCGGGAGCAGTTCTTC
CASSFSGGAREQFF
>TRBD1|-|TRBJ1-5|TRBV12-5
TGTGCTAGTGGTTTGGTTAGGCAGGGGGGGAGGCAGCCCCAGCATTTT
CASGLVRQGGRQPQHF
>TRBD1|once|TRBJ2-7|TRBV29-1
TGCAGCGTTGAAGAGACCGGGACAGGGCTCCACGAGCAGTACTTC
CSVEETGTGLHEQYF
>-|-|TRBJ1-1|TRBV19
TGTGCCAGTAGTAACGAGCAGCGGGCCCATGAAGCTTTCTTT
CASSNEQRAHEAFF
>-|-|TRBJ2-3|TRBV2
TGTGCCAGCAGTGAAGCTTGGGGGGCAGATACGCAGTATTTT
CASSEAWGADTQYF
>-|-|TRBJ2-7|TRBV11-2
TGTGCCAGCAGCTTAGCGCAGGGGAGCTACGAGCAGTACTTC
CASSLAQGSYEQYF
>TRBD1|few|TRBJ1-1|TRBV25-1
TGTGCCAGCAGTGGCTGGGACAGGGAAGGGACTGAAGCTTTCTTT
CASSGWDREGTEAFF
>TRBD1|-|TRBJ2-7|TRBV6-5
TGTGCCAGCAGCCCGGGACAGCTACACTACGAGCAGTACTTC
CASSPGQLHYEQYF
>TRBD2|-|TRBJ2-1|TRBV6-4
TGTGCCGGCAGTGACTCGGTTAGCGGGGGCTACAATGAGCAGTTCTTC
CAGSDSVSGGYNEQFF
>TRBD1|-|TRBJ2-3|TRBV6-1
TGTGCCAGCAGTGGGACAGGGGGCGCAGATACGCAGTATTTT
CASSGTGGADTQYF
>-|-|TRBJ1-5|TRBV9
TGTGCCAGCAGCGCCAACACCGTCAATCAGCCCCAGCATTTT
CASSANTVNQPQHF
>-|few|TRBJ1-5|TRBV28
TGTGCCAGCAGTTTGAATCAGCCCCAGCATTTT
CASSLNQPQHF
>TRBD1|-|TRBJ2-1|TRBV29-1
TGCAGCGTTGGATTAGGGGGCCATGAGCAGTTCTTC
CSVGLGGHEQFF
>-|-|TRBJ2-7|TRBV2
TGTGCCAGCAGTGAAGAAGTGGGGGGCGAGCAGTACTTC
CASSEEVGGEQYF
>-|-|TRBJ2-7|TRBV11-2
TGTGCCAGCAGCTTAAGGGGCATAGTCGAAGAGCAGTACTTC
CASSLRGIVEEQYF
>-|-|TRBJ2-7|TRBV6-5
TGTGCCAGCAGTTACTCCGGGCGTTCCTACGAGCAGTACTTC
CASSYSGRSYEQYF
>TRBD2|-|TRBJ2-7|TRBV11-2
TGTGCCAGCAGCTTCACTAGCGGGGGCTCGGGGGAGCAGTACTTC
CASSFTSGGSGEQYF
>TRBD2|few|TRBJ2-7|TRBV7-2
TGTGCCAGCAGGTTTACTAGCGGGCGGCAATACGAGCAGTACTTC
CASRFTSGRQYEQYF
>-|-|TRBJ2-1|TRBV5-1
TGCGCCAGCAGCCTACAGAGTCTTATGTACAATGAGCAGTTCTTC
CASSLQSLMYNEQFF
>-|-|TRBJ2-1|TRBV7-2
TGTGCCAGCAGACCGGGGCCAGCGCGGAACAATGAGCAGTTCTTC
CASRPGPARNNEQFF
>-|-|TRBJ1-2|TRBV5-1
TGCGCCAGCAGCTCACTAAAGCCGGGACTGAGGAACTATGGCTACACCTTC
CASSSLKPGLRNYGYTF
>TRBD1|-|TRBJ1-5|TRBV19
TGTACCAGTAGTATTAGCCGACAGGGTAGAAGCAATCAGCCCCAGCATTTT
CTSSISRQGRSNQPQHF
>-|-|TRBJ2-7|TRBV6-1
TGTGCCACCTTTGGAGGAGGGCCCAGCTCCTACGAGCAGTACTTC
CATFGGGPSSYEQYF
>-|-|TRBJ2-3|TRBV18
TGTGCCAGCTCACCAGGAGGGGTTCGGACAGATACGCAGTATTTT
CASSPGGVRTDTQYF
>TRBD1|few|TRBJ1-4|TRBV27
TGTGCCAGCAGTCTGGGGACAGGGAATTATGAAAAACTGTTTTTT
CASSLGTGNYEKLFF
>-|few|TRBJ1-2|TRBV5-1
TGCGCCAGCAGCTTGACCCGCGGCAGGGTAGAGGGCTACACCTTC
CASSLTRGRVEGYTF